A selection of T cell receptor beta chains follows, all from one sample in a study of blood T cell repertoires in COVID-19. The table came from immunoSEQ multiplex PCR; TCRdb's copy has only in-frame clones and leaves some out. Here the sample spans about 150,000 clones, about 90% being singletons. Material: peripheral blood. These receptors came from a woman between 65 and 79 years old with acute or convalescent COVID-19. Each CDR3 is given with its conserved first and last residue. D genes are given only for firm matches. Clone size is given for some rows only: seen once, a few or many times, or a class if the clone is expanded.

j_call: TRBJ2-2
clone_size: -
d_call: TRBD2
v_call: TRBV7-2
cdr3_aa: CASSLGLAGGEHTGELFF
cdr3_nt: TGTGCCAGCAGCTTGGGACTAGCGGGAGGGGAGCACACCGGGGAGCTGTTTTTT

j_call: TRBJ2-7
clone_size: -
d_call: TRBD1
v_call: TRBV28
cdr3_aa: CASSPDRGGSEQYF
cdr3_nt: TGTGCCAGCAGCCCGGACAGGGGAGGAAGCGAGCAGTACTTC

j_call: TRBJ1-2
clone_size: few
d_call: -
v_call: TRBV2
cdr3_aa: CASSVRQTNYGYTF
cdr3_nt: TGTGCCAGCAGTGTCCGACAGACAAACTATGGCTACACCTTC

j_call: TRBJ2-1
clone_size: -
d_call: -
v_call: TRBV5-1
cdr3_aa: CASSPGALASDEQFF
cdr3_nt: TGCGCCAGCAGCCCTGGGGCCCTTGCTAGCGATGAGCAGTTCTTC

j_call: TRBJ2-3
clone_size: -
d_call: -
v_call: TRBV13
cdr3_aa: CASSLGLGRDTQYF
cdr3_nt: TGTGCCAGCAGCTTAGGTCTGGGCAGAGATACGCAGTATTTT

j_call: TRBJ2-7
clone_size: few
d_call: TRBD1
v_call: TRBV4-2
cdr3_aa: CASSRDRGQGEQYF
cdr3_nt: TGTGCCAGCAGTCGGGACAGGGGGCAAGGCGAGCAGTACTTC

j_call: TRBJ2-7
clone_size: -
d_call: -
v_call: TRBV5-1
cdr3_aa: CASSPGTLTYEQYF
cdr3_nt: TGCGCCAGCAGCCCCGGGACACTTACCTACGAGCAGTACTTC

j_call: TRBJ1-6
clone_size: -
d_call: -
v_call: TRBV9
cdr3_aa: CASSVRSGENSPLHF
cdr3_nt: TGTGCCAGCAGCGTACGTTCAGGGGAAAATTCACCCCTCCACTTT

j_call: TRBJ2-5
clone_size: -
d_call: -
v_call: TRBV30
cdr3_aa: CAWSVMKSSQETQYF
cdr3_nt: TGTGCCTGGAGTGTAATGAAGTCCAGTCAGGAGACCCAGTACTTC

j_call: TRBJ1-5
clone_size: -
d_call: -
v_call: TRBV19
cdr3_aa: CASSIRGLNQPQHF
cdr3_nt: TGTGCCAGTAGTATAAGGGGACTCAATCAGCCCCAGCATTTT

j_call: TRBJ2-7
clone_size: -
d_call: TRBD2
v_call: TRBV7-2
cdr3_aa: CASSPTSGPYEQYF
cdr3_nt: TGTGCCAGCAGCCCTACTAGCGGACCCTACGAGCAGTACTTC

j_call: TRBJ1-1
clone_size: -
d_call: TRBD1
v_call: TRBV10-3
cdr3_aa: CAIRGAWDRGPEAFF
cdr3_nt: TGTGCCATCAGGGGGGCTTGGGACAGGGGGCCTGAAGCTTTCTTT

j_call: TRBJ1-5
clone_size: -
d_call: TRBD1
v_call: TRBV28
cdr3_aa: CASSSKTGWRNQPQHF
cdr3_nt: TGTGCCAGCAGTTCAAAGACAGGGTGGCGCAATCAGCCCCAGCATTTT

j_call: TRBJ2-7
clone_size: -
d_call: -
v_call: TRBV21-1
cdr3_aa: CASSPRERQASLDEQYF
cdr3_nt: TGTGCCAGCAGCCCCCGGGAAAGGCAGGCATCTTTGGACGAGCAGTACTTC

j_call: TRBJ2-7
clone_size: -
d_call: TRBD1
v_call: TRBV3-1/TRBV3-2
cdr3_aa: CASRRGQGAYEQYF
cdr3_nt: TGTGCCAGCCGACGGGGACAGGGCGCCTACGAGCAGTACTTC

j_call: TRBJ1-5
clone_size: -
d_call: TRBD1
v_call: TRBV19
cdr3_aa: CASSIWKVQGADQPQHF
cdr3_nt: TGTGCCAGTAGTATTTGGAAAGTACAGGGGGCCGATCAGCCCCAGCATTTT